This T cell receptor (beta chain) derives from a study of T cell changes during pregnancy in multiple sclerosis. This CDR3 has 17 amino acids. Germline V gene lookup returns CDR1 SGHDT and CDR2 YYEEEE. Deletions cut 4 bases from V and 0 bases from J, with 17 bases between. The protocol was immunoSEQ multiplex PCR, while the TCRdb copy is restricted to in-frame clones and leaves out a portion. Of approximately 44,000 clones in the sample, 91% are singletons; the top ten hold around 0.5%. The source was CD4+ T cells from peripheral blood mononuclear cells, collected in the second trimester of pregnancy. This TCR came from a female donor in good health, enrolled as a control in a pregnancy study. The chain carries TRBV5-6 and TRBJ2-1, with D maybe TRBD2 (6 bases). As DNA, the CDR3 is TGTGCCAGCAGCGGGGGGTACAGGATTAGCTCCTACAATGAGCAGTTCTTC. It encodes CASSGGYRISSYNEQFF.